This entry lists 25 T cell receptor beta chains sequenced from one sample in a study of T-cell memory formation after mild COVID-19. Each CDR3 protein gets one entry after TCRdb re-called the 5' RACE reads with MiXCR. This sample has 400,000 to 450,000 distinct CDR3 sequences, with 15% to 20% found just once. The specimen sequenced was PBMCs or a T cell subset sorted from them (not recorded which). The receptors stem from a man aged 18-30 years who had mild COVID-19 (a few samples of this study predate the infection). Cell type and time point are not known.

Turning to this clonotype: Mismatch with germline at one junction end may stem from a read error. This sequence joins TRBV4-3 and TRBJ1-1, with D maybe TRBD1 (5 bases). The length of the CDR3 is 14 residues. Germline lookup yields CDR1 LGHNA and CDR2 YSLEER. Here the CDR3 reads CASSQVGGETEALF. The CDR3 region has the DNA TGCGCCAGCAGCCAAGTGGGGGGGGAGACTGAAGCTTTATTT.

This clonotype appeared a few times. The J gene is TRBJ2-1, the V gene TRBV27, with D unclear. The CDR3 consists of 12 residues. The germline V gene encodes CDR1 MNHEY and CDR2 SMNVEV (reference sequence). V shed 8 bases and J shed 5 bases, with 10 bases lying between them. DNA for the CDR3: TGTGCCAGCCGATCGGGCCACAATGAGCAGTTCTTC. It yields the protein CASRSGHNEQFF.

This clonotype was observed a few times. The chain couples TRBV29-1 to TRBJ2-3; 7 nucleotides line up with TRBD2. This CDR3 contains 13 residues. Germline V gene lookup returns CDR1 SQVTM and CDR2 ANQGSEA. V was clipped by 8 bases and J by 6 bases; unmatched bases: 11. CDR3 bases: TGCAGCCCCCGGGGGGACCGGACCGATACGCAGTATTTT. Amino acids: CSPRGDRTDTQYF.

This clonotype was picked up a small number of times. This chain uses TRBV6-5 with TRBJ1-3; D may be TRBD1 (5 bases). V was shortened by 6 bases and J by 2 bases, with 11 bases between the two germline ends. This CDR3 is built from 14 residues. From germline, CDR1 is MNHEY and CDR2 SVGAGI. CDR3 loop: CASRAGETGNTIYF. In DNA form, the CDR3 reads TGTGCCAGCAGGGCGGGGGAAACTGGAAACACCATATATTTT.

The chain couples TRBV30 to TRBJ1-2, with a tentative D call TRBD1 (5 bases). Trimming pared 2 bases from V and 9 bases from J, leaving 19 bases between. The CDR3 spans 14 residues. The V gene's germline CDR1 is GTSNPN and CDR2 SVGIG (reference sequence). CDR3 nucleotides: TGTGCCTGGAGTCCCCCTGGGGCAGTCTCGCGCTACACCTTC. It yields the protein CAWSPPGAVSRYTF.

This clonotype was seen many times. The V gene is TRBV12-3 or TRBV12-4, the J gene TRBJ2-4; no clear D. CDR3 length: 12 amino acids. Trimming removed 1 base from V and 13 bases from J, with 11 bases in between. CDR3 sequence reads: CASSLDLEPQYF. The CDR3 DNA is TGTGCCAGCAGTTTAGACCTGGAACCGCAGTACTTC.

In its sample, this clonotype was seen many times. The chain has TRBV5-1 and TRBJ2-1, with TRBD1 identical over 9 bases. V lost 4 bases to trimming and J lost 7 bases; unmatched junction nucleotides: 9. The germline V gene encodes CDR1 SGHRS and CDR2 YFSETQ. This CDR3 is built from 15 residues. CDR3 residues: CASSPVHRGPNEQFF. In nucleotides, the CDR3 is TGCGCCAGCAGCCCAGTCCACAGGGGGCCTAATGAGCAGTTCTTC.

This clonotype was observed a handful of times. The chain uses TRBV7-9 and TRBJ2-7; TRBD1 agrees at 7 bases. The CDR3 sequence is 13 residues long. The J segment lost 3 bases and the V segment lost 10 bases, leaving 9 bases of the junction unmatched. Per the germline V gene, CDR1 is SEHNR and CDR2 is FQNEAQ (reference sequence). The CDR3 loop is CATSGQLYYEQYF. CDR3 nucleotide sequence: TGTGCCACCTCGGGACAGCTATACTACGAGCAGTACTTC.

This clonotype was observed a few times. This rearrangement joins TRBV5-1 to TRBJ2-7; D ambiguous. The length of the CDR3 is 14 residues. Per the germline V gene, CDR1 is SGHRS and CDR2 is YFSETQ. Trimming cost V 1 base and J 4 bases, with 12 bases left between them. This CDR3 reads CASSLRPQGYEQYF. CDR3 DNA sequence: TGCGCCAGCAGCTTGAGACCCCAAGGTTACGAGCAGTACTTC.

The rearrangement uses TRBV3-1 and TRBJ2-2; D could derive from TRBD1 or TRBD2 (5 bases each). The CDR3 is 16 amino acids. In germline, CDR1 is LGHDT, CDR2 YNNKEL (reference sequence). V dropped 1 base and J dropped 4 bases, with 13 bases sitting between them. CDR3 sequence: CASSQARRGTTGELFF. In DNA form, the CDR3 reads TGTGCCAGCAGCCAAGCCCGGCGAGGGACCACCGGGGAGCTGTTTTTT.

This clonotype has more than one count but fewer than ten. The V call is TRBV7-8, the J call TRBJ1-3; TRBD1 agrees at 8 bases. This CDR3 contains 15 residues. V was clipped by 8 bases and J by 1 base; unmatched bases: 7. CDR1 SGHVS and CDR2 FQNEAQ come from the germline V gene. CDR3 in DNA: TGTGCCAGCGCTACCCAGGGGGCTTCTGGAAACACCATATATTTT. It translates to CASATQGASGNTIYF.

This clonotype showed up just a few times. The CDR3 sequence is CASSAEIYGYGYTF. The CDR3, as DNA: TGTGCCAGTAGCGCTGAGATATACGGATATGGCTACACCTTC. The V call is TRBV19, the J call TRBJ1-2; unclear D gene. Germline V gives CDR1 LNHDA, CDR2 SQIVND (reference sequence). The CDR3 is 14 residues long. Trimming removed 6 bases from V and 5 bases from J, with 16 bases in between. The entire variable domain, with the rest obtained from reference TRBV19 and TRBJ1-2, is as follows: DGGITQSPKYLFRKEGQNVTLSCEQNLNHDAMYWYRQDPGQGLRLIYYSQIVNDFQKGDIAEGYSVSREKKESFPLTVTSAQKNPTAFYLCASSAEIYGYGYTFGSGTRLTVV.

This clonotype appeared many times. This sequence joins TRBV18 and TRBJ2-1; 7 bases align to TRBD1. The J segment lost 6 bases and the V segment lost 2 bases, leaving 7 bases of the junction unmatched. The CDR3 spans 15 residues. CDR1 KGHSH and CDR2 LQKENI come from the germline V gene. The CDR3 sequence is CASSPLTGTVNEQFF. CDR3 coding DNA: TGTGCCAGCTCACCATTGACAGGGACGGTCAATGAGCAGTTCTTC.

In this sample, this clonotype turned up a few times. The CDR3 sequence: CASSSLRLADNEQFF. CDR3 bases: TGTGCCAGCAGCTCACTTCGACTAGCGGACAATGAGCAGTTCTTC. V gene TRBV7-3 combines with J gene TRBJ2-1; 9 bases match TRBD2. Germline V gene data show CDR1 as SGHTA and CDR2 as FQGTGA. The J segment lost 5 bases and the V segment lost 4 bases, leaving 6 bases of the junction unmatched. CDR3 length equals 15 residues.

This clonotype was recorded only once. The V and J genes are TRBV29-1 and TRBJ2-7; a weak D match, TRBD2 (6 bases). V shed 7 bases and J shed 1 base, with 17 bases lying between them. CDR3 length equals 14 residues. Germline V gives CDR1 SQVTM, CDR2 ANQGSEA. The CDR3 reads CSAAGRDNSYEQYF. In DNA form, the CDR3 reads TGCAGCGCCGCTGGGCGGGATAATTCCTACGAGCAGTACTTC.

V gene TRBV29-1 combines with J gene TRBJ2-1; 12 bases map to TRBD1. J was trimmed by 5 bases and V by 6 bases; bases with no gene match: 2. CDR1 and CDR2 (germline): SQVTM, ANQGSEA. The CDR3 is 13 amino acids. CDR3: CSVGQGAHNEQFF. As DNA, the CDR3 is TGCAGCGTGGGACAGGGGGCCCACAATGAGCAGTTCTTC.

This clonotype was detected ten times or more. The rearrangement links TRBV2 to TRBJ2-5; 7 bases fit TRBD1. This CDR3 region has 11 residues. Germline CDR1 SNHLY, CDR2 FYNNEI. The trim removed 9 bases at V and 5 bases at J, leaving 3 bases unmatched. The CDR3 region is CASRGQETQYF. The DNA of the CDR3 is TGTGCCAGTAGGGGGCAGGAGACCCAGTACTTC. Filled out from reference TRBV2 and TRBJ2-5, the complete variable domain reads EPEVTQTPSHQVTQMGQEVILRCVPISNHLYFYWYRQILGQKVEFLVSFYNNEISEKSEIFDDQFSVERPDGSNFTLKIRSTKLEDSAMYFCASRGQETQYFGPGTRLLVL.

The V and J genes are TRBV7-3 and TRBJ2-5, with D perhaps given as TRBD1 or TRBD2 (5 bases each). V lost 1 base, J lost 12 bases, and 18 bases lay in between. The CDR3 totals 14 residues. The germline V gene has CDR1 SGHTA and CDR2 FQGTGA. CDR3 nucleotides: TGTGCCAGCAGCTTAAGGGACCCAATGTCCACCAAGTACTTC. Translation gives CASSLRDPMSTKYF.

This clonotype was observed at least ten times. The V call is TRBV12-3 or TRBV12-4, the J call TRBJ2-3, with D uncertain. The length of the CDR3 is 15 residues. Trimming pared 5 bases from V and 1 base from J, leaving 13 bases between. CDR3 residues: CASSPQFSGTDTQYF. The DNA of the CDR3 is TGTGCCAGCAGTCCACAGTTTTCGGGCACAGATACGCAGTATTTT.

This clonotype has just a few counts. This chain joins TRBV4-1 and TRBJ1-1, with D hard to call. This CDR3 has 13 residues. In germline, CDR1 is MGHRA, CDR2 YSYEKL. Trimming stripped 8 bases from V and 0 bases from J, with 10 bases between. CDR3 sequence reads: CASGLMMNTEAFF. CDR3 bases: TGCGCCAGCGGATTGATGATGAACACTGAAGCTTTCTTT.

This clonotype turned up a few times. This chain uses TRBV6-5 with TRBJ2-2; 12 nucleotides align to TRBD2. The J segment lost 3 bases and the V segment lost 6 bases, leaving 11 bases of the junction unmatched. The CDR3 is made up of 18 amino acids. Germline CDR1 reads MNHEY; CDR2 reads SVGAGI. The CDR3 protein is CASSPRLRTSGDTGELFF. CDR3 DNA sequence: TGTGCCAGCAGCCCCCGCCTAAGGACTAGCGGGGACACCGGGGAGCTGTTTTTT.

The V gene is TRBV7-9, the J gene TRBJ2-3; D remains unclear. This CDR3 contains 14 residues. Germline V lookup: CDR1 SEHNR, CDR2 FQNEAQ (reference sequence). Trimming took off 4 bases at V and 2 bases at J, with 10 bases between the two ends. CDR3 DNA: TGTGCCAGCAGCTCTCCCGGGCTCACAGATACGCAGTATTTT. This sequence encodes CASSSPGLTDTQYF. The complete variable domain, with remaining parts taken from reference TRBV7-9 and TRBJ2-3, reads DTGVSQNPRHKITKRGQNVTFRCDPISEHNRLYWYRQTLGQGPEFLTYFQNEAQLEKSRLLSDRFSAERPKGSFSTLEIQRTEQGDSAMYLCASSSPGLTDTQYFGPGTRLTVL.

Only a few counts were recorded for this clonotype. The rearrangement joins TRBV6-4 to TRBJ2-1; D perhaps matches TRBD2 (5 bases). CDR1 is MRHNA and CDR2 is SNTAGT in the germline V gene. CDR3 length equals 16 residues. V was pared by 0 bases and J by 2 bases, with 11 bases between. CDR3 sequence (DNA): TGTGCCAGCAGTGACTCAGTACTAGGTCCCTACAATGAGCAGTTCTTC. Its translation is CASSDSVLGPYNEQFF.

This clonotype has only a few counts. The chain links TRBV5-5 to TRBJ2-7; D is ambiguous. Between the trimmed V and J ends, which lost 5 bases and 3 bases, there was a span of 12 bases. This CDR3 contains 13 residues. Germline CDR1 SGHKS, CDR2 YYEKEE (reference sequence). The CDR3 sequence: CASSPHNLYEQYV. In DNA, the CDR3 is TGTGCCAGCAGTCCCCATAACCTCTACGAGCAGTACGTC.

J is TRBJ1-1 and V is TRBV19; D gene uncertain. The CDR3 totals 14 residues. Between the trimmed V and J ends, which lost 3 bases and 2 bases, there was a span of 10 bases. Germline CDR1 LNHDA, CDR2 SQIVND (reference sequence). CDR3 nucleotides: TGTGCCAGTAGTATTAACAGACTTAACACTGAAGCTTTCTTT. Its protein product is CASSINRLNTEAFF.